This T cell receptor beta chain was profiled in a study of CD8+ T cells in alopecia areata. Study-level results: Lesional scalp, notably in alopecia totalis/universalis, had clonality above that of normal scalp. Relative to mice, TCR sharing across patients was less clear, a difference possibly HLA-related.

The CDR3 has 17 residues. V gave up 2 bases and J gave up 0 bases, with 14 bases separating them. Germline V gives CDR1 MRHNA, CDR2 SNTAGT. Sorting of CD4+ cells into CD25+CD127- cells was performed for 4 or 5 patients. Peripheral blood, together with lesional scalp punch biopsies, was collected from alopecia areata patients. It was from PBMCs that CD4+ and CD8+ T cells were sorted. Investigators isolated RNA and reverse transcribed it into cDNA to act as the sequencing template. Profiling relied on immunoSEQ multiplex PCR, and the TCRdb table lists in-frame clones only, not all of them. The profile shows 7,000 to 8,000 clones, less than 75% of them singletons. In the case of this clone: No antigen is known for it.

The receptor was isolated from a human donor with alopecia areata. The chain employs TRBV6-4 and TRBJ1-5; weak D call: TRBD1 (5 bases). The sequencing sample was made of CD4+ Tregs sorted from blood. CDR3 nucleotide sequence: TGTGCCAGCAGTGACGGGATGGGGGATGATAGCAATCAGCCCCAGCATTTT. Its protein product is CASSDGMGDDSNQPQHF.